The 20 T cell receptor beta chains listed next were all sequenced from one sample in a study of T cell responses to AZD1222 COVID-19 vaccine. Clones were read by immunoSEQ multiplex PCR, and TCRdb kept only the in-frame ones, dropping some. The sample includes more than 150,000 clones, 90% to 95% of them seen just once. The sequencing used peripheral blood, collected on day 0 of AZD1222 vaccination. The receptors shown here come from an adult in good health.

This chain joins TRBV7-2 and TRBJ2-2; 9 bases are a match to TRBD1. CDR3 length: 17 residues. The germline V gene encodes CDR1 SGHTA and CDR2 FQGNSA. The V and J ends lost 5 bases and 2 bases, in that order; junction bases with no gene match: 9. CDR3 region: CASSRRGTGLNTGELFF. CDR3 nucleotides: TGTGCCAGCAGCCGCCGGGGGACAGGGCTTAACACCGGGGAGCTGTTTTTT.

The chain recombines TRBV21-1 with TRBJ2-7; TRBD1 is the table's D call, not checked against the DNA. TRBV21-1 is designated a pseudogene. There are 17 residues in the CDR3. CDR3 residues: CASSKLLGQAESAEQYF. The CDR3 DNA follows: TGTGCCAGCAGCAAACTTCTTGGGCAGGCAGAATCCGCCGAGCAGTACTTC.

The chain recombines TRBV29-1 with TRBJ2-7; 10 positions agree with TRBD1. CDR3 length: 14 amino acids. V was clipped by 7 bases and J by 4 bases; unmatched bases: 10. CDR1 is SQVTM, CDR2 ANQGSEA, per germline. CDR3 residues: CSADAGTGEYEQYF. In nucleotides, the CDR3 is TGCAGCGCCGACGCCGGGACAGGGGAATACGAGCAGTACTTC.

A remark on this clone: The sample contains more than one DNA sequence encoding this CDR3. As DNA, the CDR3 is TGTGCCAGCAGCTTGACGGACACCGGGGAGCTGTTTTTT. This gives the protein CASSLTDTGELFF. This chain uses TRBV11-2 with TRBJ2-2; D gene ambiguous. The V end lost 3 bases, the J end lost 3 bases, and 5 bases lay between the germline ends. CDR3 size: 13 residues. Per the germline V gene, CDR1 is SGHAT and CDR2 is FQNNGV.

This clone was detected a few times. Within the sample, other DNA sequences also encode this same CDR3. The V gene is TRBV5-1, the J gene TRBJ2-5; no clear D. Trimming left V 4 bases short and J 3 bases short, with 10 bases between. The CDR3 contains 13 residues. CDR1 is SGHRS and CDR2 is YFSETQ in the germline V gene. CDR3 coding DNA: TGCGCCAGCAGCCCGGTAGGGAAAGAGACCCAGTACTTC. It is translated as CASSPVGKETQYF.

Here the CDR3 reads CASKITRNTEAFF. The CDR3 DNA is TGTGCCAGTAAGATAACTCGGAACACTGAAGCTTTCTTT. This rearrangement joins TRBV19 to TRBJ1-1; no reliable D call. Trimming cost V 7 bases and J 1 base, with 10 bases left between them. The CDR3 runs to 13 residues. Germline-derived CDR1 and CDR2 are LNHDA and SQIVND (reference sequence).

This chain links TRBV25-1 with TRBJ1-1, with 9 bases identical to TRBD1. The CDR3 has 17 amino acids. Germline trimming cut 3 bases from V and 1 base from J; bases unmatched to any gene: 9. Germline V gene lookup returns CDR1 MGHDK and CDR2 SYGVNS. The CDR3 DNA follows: TGTGCCAGCAGTGAGGGACAGGGCGGTGACTCGAACACTGAAGCTTTCTTT. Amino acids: CASSEGQGGDSNTEAFF.

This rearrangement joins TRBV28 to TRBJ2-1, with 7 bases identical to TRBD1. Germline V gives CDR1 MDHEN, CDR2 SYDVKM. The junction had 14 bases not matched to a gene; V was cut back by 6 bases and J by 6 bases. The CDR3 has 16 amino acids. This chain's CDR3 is CASSYHLPGQINEQFF. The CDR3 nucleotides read TGTGCCAGCAGCTACCACCTTCCGGGACAGATCAATGAGCAGTTCTTC.

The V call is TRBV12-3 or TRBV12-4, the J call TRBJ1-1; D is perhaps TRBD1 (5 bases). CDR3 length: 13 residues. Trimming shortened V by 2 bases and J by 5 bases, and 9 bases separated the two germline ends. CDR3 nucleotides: TGTGCCAGCAGTTTAATGGGGCGGACTGAAGCTTTCTTT. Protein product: CASSLMGRTEAFF.

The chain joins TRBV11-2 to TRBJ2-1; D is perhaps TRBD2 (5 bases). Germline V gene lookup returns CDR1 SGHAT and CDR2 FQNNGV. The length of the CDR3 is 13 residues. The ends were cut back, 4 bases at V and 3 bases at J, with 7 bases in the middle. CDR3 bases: TGTGCCAGCAGCTCCCGGGGCTACAATGAGCAGTTCTTC. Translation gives CASSSRGYNEQFF.

As DNA, the CDR3 is TGTGCCAGCAGCCTTTACTCCGGGACAGGGAATTCACCCCTCCACTTT. This encodes CASSLYSGTGNSPLHF. This rearrangement joins TRBV5-6 to TRBJ1-6; 9 nucleotides align to TRBD1. From germline, CDR1 is SGHDT and CDR2 YYEEEE. The J segment lost 7 bases and the V segment lost 4 bases, leaving 9 bases of the junction unmatched. The CDR3 covers 16 residues.

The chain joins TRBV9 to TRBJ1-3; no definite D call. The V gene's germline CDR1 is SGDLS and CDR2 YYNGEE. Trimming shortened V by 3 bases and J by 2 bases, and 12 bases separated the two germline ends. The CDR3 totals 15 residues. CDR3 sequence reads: CASSADPDPGNTIYF. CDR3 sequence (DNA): TGTGCCAGCAGCGCCGATCCGGACCCTGGAAACACCATATATTTT.

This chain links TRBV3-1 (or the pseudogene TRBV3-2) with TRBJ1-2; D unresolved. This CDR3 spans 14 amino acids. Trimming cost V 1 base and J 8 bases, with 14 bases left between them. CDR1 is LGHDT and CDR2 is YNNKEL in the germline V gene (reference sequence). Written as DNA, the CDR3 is TGTGCCAGCAGCCAAGGACCGACGACTGGGGGCTACACCTTC. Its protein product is CASSQGPTTGGYTF.

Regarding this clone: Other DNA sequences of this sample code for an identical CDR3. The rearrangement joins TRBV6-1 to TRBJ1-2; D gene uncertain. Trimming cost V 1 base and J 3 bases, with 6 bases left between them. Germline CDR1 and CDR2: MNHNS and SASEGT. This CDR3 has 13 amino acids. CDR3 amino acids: CASSEGSYYGYTF. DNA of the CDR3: TGTGCCAGCAGTGAAGGCAGTTACTATGGCTACACCTTC.

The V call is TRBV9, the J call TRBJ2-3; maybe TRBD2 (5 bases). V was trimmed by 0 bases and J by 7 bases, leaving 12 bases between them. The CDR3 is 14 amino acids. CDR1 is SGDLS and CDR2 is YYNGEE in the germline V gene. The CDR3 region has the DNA TGTGCCAGCAGCGTAGCTATCCGGGGAAATACGCAGTATTTT. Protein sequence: CASSVAIRGNTQYF.

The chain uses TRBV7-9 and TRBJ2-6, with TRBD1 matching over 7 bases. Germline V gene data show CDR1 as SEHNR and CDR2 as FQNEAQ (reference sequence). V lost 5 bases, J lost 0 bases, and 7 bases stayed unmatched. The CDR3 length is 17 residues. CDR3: CASSEDRFPSGANVLTF. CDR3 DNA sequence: TGTGCCAGCAGCGAGGACAGGTTCCCCTCTGGGGCCAACGTCCTGACTTTC.

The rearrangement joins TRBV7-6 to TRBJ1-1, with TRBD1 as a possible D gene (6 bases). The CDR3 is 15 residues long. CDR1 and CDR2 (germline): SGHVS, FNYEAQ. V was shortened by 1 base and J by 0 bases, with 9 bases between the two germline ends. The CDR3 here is CASSLGAGVNTEAFF. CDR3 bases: TGTGCCAGCAGCTTAGGGGCAGGGGTGAACACTGAAGCTTTCTTT.

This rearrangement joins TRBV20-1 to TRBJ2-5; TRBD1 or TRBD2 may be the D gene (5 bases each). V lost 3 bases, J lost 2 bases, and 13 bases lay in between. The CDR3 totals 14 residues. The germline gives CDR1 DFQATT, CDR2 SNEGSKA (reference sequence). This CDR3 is CSASFRDPQETQYF. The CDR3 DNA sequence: TGCAGTGCTAGTTTCCGGGACCCTCAAGAGACCCAGTACTTC.

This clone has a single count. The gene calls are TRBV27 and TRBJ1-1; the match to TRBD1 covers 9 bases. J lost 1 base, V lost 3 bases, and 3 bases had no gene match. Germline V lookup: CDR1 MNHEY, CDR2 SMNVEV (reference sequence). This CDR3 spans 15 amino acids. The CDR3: CASSFSGQGNTEAFF. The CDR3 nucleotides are TGTGCCAGCAGTTTTTCGGGACAGGGGAACACTGAAGCTTTCTTT.

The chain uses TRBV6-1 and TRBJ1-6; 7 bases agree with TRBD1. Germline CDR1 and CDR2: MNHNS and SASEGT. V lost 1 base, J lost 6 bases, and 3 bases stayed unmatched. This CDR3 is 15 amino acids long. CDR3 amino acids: CASSEVGTVNSPLHF. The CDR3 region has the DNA TGTGCCAGCAGTGAAGTCGGGACAGTTAATTCACCCCTCCACTTT.